This T cell receptor (beta chain) emerged from a study of cytomegalovirus exposure and HLA in healthy donors. Study in general: Early released data had about 80 million unique TCRs, all coming from HLA-typed donors.

The CDR3 has 15 residues. The junction had 4 bases not matched to a gene; V was cut back by 9 bases and J by 2 bases. Germline-derived CDR1 and CDR2 are SNHLY and FYNNEI. Primers included in the PCR were 60 Vbeta and 13 Jbeta primers. Measured with immunoSEQ multiplex PCR; TCRdb has only the in-frame clones, and not every one. The table records some 140,000 clones, under 80% of them present only once. The specimen was PBMCs. The chain employs TRBV2 and TRBJ2-1; TRBD2 matches at 13 bases. The TCR comes from a woman between 45 and 60 years old in good health and CMV-seropositive. CDR3 in amino acids: CASRTSGGAYNEQFF. DNA of the CDR3: TGTGCCAGTCGGACTAGCGGGGGCGCCTACAATGAGCAGTTCTTC.